This is a list of T cell receptor beta chains from one sample in a study of Graves' ophthalmopathy and Graves' hyperthyroidism. Each CDR3 protein gets one entry after TCRdb re-called the multiplex PCR reads with MiXCR. The sample shows 200,000 to 300,000 distinct CDR3 sequences, approximately 42% of them seen only once. The sample comprised peripheral blood. The receptors were gathered from an adult man with Graves' ophthalmopathy. CDR3s include the opening cysteine and the closing phenylalanine or tryptophan. Fields, in order: CDR3 length, J gene, D gene, V gene, clone size, CDR3 protein, CDR3 DNA. A D gene is named only where the DNA matches it firmly. For some rows the clone size is stated as once, few or many, or as a class when expanded; others skip it.

CDR3 length: 16
J gene: TRBJ1-2
D gene: TRBD1
V gene: TRBV30
clone size: few
CDR3 protein: CAWMGQISSINYGYTF
CDR3 DNA: TGTGCCTGGATGGGACAGATCTCCTCTATTAACTATGGCTACACCTTC

CDR3 length: 14
J gene: TRBJ1-2
D gene: NA
V gene: TRBV2
clone size: NA
CDR3 protein: CASSEARRSYGYTF
CDR3 DNA: TGTGCCAGCAGTGAAGCGAGGCGGTCCTATGGCTACACCTTC

CDR3 length: 14
J gene: TRBJ1-2
D gene: TRBD1
V gene: TRBV20-1
clone size: NA
CDR3 protein: CSARDQGANYGYTF
CDR3 DNA: TGCAGTGCTAGAGATCAGGGGGCGAACTATGGCTACACCTTC

CDR3 length: 13
J gene: TRBJ1-1
D gene: NA
V gene: TRBV19
clone size: NA
CDR3 protein: CASSKGGGTEAFF
CDR3 DNA: TGTGCCAGTAGTAAGGGTGGCGGCACTGAAGCTTTCTTT

CDR3 length: 16
J gene: TRBJ1-5
D gene: NA
V gene: TRBV9
clone size: NA
CDR3 protein: CASSVARVHGNQPQHF
CDR3 DNA: TGTGCCAGCAGCGTAGCTAGAGTTCATGGCAATCAGCCCCAGCATTTT

CDR3 length: 11
J gene: TRBJ1-6
D gene: NA
V gene: TRBV20-1
clone size: many
CDR3 protein: CSAREGSPLHF
CDR3 DNA: TGCAGTGCTAGAGAAGGTTCACCCCTCCACTTT

CDR3 length: 14
J gene: TRBJ2-5
D gene: NA
V gene: TRBV2
clone size: many
CDR3 protein: CASLLGSFQETQYF
CDR3 DNA: TGTGCCAGCCTTCTTGGTAGTTTCCAAGAGACCCAGTACTTC

CDR3 length: 15
J gene: TRBJ1-6
D gene: NA
V gene: TRBV5-8
clone size: few
CDR3 protein: CASSLGGSGNSPLHF
CDR3 DNA: TGTGCCAGCAGCTTGGGAGGGTCCGGTAATTCACCCCTCCACTTT

CDR3 length: 15
J gene: TRBJ2-2
D gene: NA
V gene: TRBV7-9
clone size: NA
CDR3 protein: CASSLGTFKTGELFF
CDR3 DNA: TGTGCCAGCAGCCTGGGGACGTTTAAAACCGGGGAGCTGTTTTTT

CDR3 length: 15
J gene: TRBJ2-2
D gene: TRBD1
V gene: TRBV7-9
clone size: few
CDR3 protein: CASSDHRGITGELFF
CDR3 DNA: TGTGCCAGCAGCGACCACAGGGGGATCACCGGGGAGCTGTTTTTT

CDR3 length: 12
J gene: TRBJ2-7
D gene: NA
V gene: TRBV6-5
clone size: NA
CDR3 protein: CASTNAGSEQYF
CDR3 DNA: TGTGCCAGCACCAATGCAGGCTCTGAGCAGTACTTC

CDR3 length: 12
J gene: TRBJ2-7
D gene: TRBD1
V gene: TRBV7-9
clone size: few
CDR3 protein: CASSRDRDVQYF
CDR3 DNA: TGTGCCAGCAGCCGGGACAGGGATGTGCAGTACTTC

CDR3 length: 14
J gene: TRBJ1-1
D gene: NA
V gene: TRBV11-1
clone size: NA
CDR3 protein: CASSLWDKNTEAFF
CDR3 DNA: TGTGCCAGCAGCCTGTGGGACAAGAACACTGAAGCTTTCTTT

CDR3 length: 14
J gene: TRBJ1-2
D gene: TRBD1
V gene: TRBV12-3/TRBV12-4
clone size: NA
CDR3 protein: CASIKQGTNYGYTF
CDR3 DNA: TGTGCCAGCATCAAACAGGGGACTAACTATGGCTACACCTTC

CDR3 length: 15
J gene: TRBJ1-3
D gene: TRBD1
V gene: TRBV9
clone size: NA
CDR3 protein: CASSTGQASGNTIYF
CDR3 DNA: TGTGCCAGCAGCACCGGACAGGCCTCTGGAAACACCATATATTTT

CDR3 length: 14
J gene: TRBJ1-1
D gene: NA
V gene: TRBV2
clone size: NA
CDR3 protein: CASSYLGQNTEAFF
CDR3 DNA: TGTGCCAGCAGTTACCTTGGACAGAACACTGAAGCTTTCTTT